Sequencing of this T cell receptor beta chain was carried out in a study of shared clonotypes between healthy human individuals. Repertoires were generated with immunoSEQ multiplex PCR, while TCRdb's copy carries only in-frame clones and drops some. The profile covers 2 million to 2.5 million clones, with over 90% appearing a single time and about 0.37% taken by the ten largest. This CDR3 is built from 14 residues. Germline CDR1 reads SGHTA; CDR2 reads FQGTGA. Study-level findings and limits: Since donors were few, the genetic and exposure-history diversity represented was limited.

Points on this clone: Its specificity is not known. One end of the junction is discordant with germline, which a read error may explain.

Material: naive CD4+ T cells from PBMCs. Subset noted: CD45RA+ positively selected. The chain has TRBV7-3 and TRBJ1-2; TRBD1 aligns across 7 bases. The origin of this receptor is a young man in good health. Some clones in this sample may be carry-over from other donors' samples. In nucleotides, the CDR3 is TGTGCCAGCACCTTAGGGGTAGGGGGCGATGGCTACACCTTC. Translating gives CASTLGVGGDGYTF.